This TCR beta chain emerged from a study of T cell responses to AZD1222 COVID-19 vaccine. Notes on the study in general: In the spike-specific TCR repertoire, nearly half reportedly target unmutated variant regions.

This CDR3 is built from 13 residues. V trimming: 3 bases; J trimming: 8 bases; junction bases outside the gene matches: 3. CDR1 and CDR2 (germline): LNHDA, SQIVND (reference sequence). Comments on this clone: Its cognate antigen is unknown.

Only in-frame clones appear in the TCRdb table, and some are missing; sequencing was by immunoSEQ multiplex PCR. The table lists some 120,000 clones, 70% to 90% of them singletons, with 7% to 9% in the top ten. The chain links TRBV19 to TRBJ1-4, with 7 nucleotides matching TRBD1. The input for sequencing was peripheral blood, taken on day 0 of AZD1222 vaccination. The source is an adult in good health. CDR3 protein: CASSMTGREKLFF. Here the CDR3 DNA reads TGTGCCAGTAGTATGACAGGGAGAGAAAAACTGTTTTTT. The variable domain in full, with the rest retrieved from reference TRBV19 and TRBJ1-4, is DGGITQSPKYLFRKEGQNVTLSCEQNLNHDAMYWYRQDPGQGLRLIYYSQIVNDFQKGDIAEGYSVSREKKESFPLTVTSAQKNPTAFYLCASSMTGREKLFFGSGTQLSVL.